Included here is one T cell receptor (beta chain) sequence, with context. The V and J ends lost 10 bases and 5 bases, in that order; junction bases with no gene match: 16. The CDR3 totals 15 residues. Per germline, CDR1 MDHEN and CDR2 SYDVKM. Source study methods: Reference gene primer amplification gave estimated nucleated cell counts. The repertoire was sequenced with immunoSEQ multiplex PCR; TCRdb's copy has only in-frame clones and lacks some. The V and J calls and clone size were taken over from that table, and D and trimming were inferred from the DNA. The sample holds about 17,000 clones, roughly 87% seen once. This sample stems from a study of blood T cell repertoires in COVID-19. Study-level information: Acute and convalescent COVID-19 samples came from the United States, Italy and Spain. From T cells, B-cell-depleted T cells, or PBMCs came the material, which was cDNA or gDNA.

This rearrangement joins TRBV28 to TRBJ1-2; the match to TRBD1 covers 7 bases. This receptor was obtained from a man aged 45-65 years with active COVID-19. The material sequenced was peripheral blood. The CDR3 bases are TGTGCCACCCTAAAGAGAGCCGGGACAGAGTATGGCTACACCTTC. Translation gives CATLKRAGTEYGYTF.